Presented here are 8 T cell receptor beta chains from one specimen sequenced in a study of cytomegalovirus exposure and HLA in healthy donors. The PCR had 60 Vbeta and 13 Jbeta primers. Repertoires were generated with immunoSEQ multiplex PCR, while TCRdb's copy carries only in-frame clones and drops some. The table records 150,000 to 200,000 clones, about 80% of them present only once. Input material: PBMCs. The receptors here all came from a woman in her 50s in good health and CMV-seropositive.

The rearrangement links TRBV28 to TRBJ2-3, with 8 bases fitting TRBD1. Germline loops: CDR1 MDHEN, CDR2 SYDVKM. Trimming at V came to 4 bases and at J to 4 bases, leaving 7 bases not matched to a gene. The CDR3 length is 15 residues. In DNA form, the CDR3 reads TGTGCCAGCAGTTCGAGGACAGGGAGTGCAGATACGCAGTATTTT. This translates into CASSSRTGSADTQYF.

This clone was picked up one time. The chain links TRBV11-2 to TRBJ2-3; 12 nucleotides agree with TRBD2. Germline V gene data show CDR1 as SGHAT and CDR2 as FQNNGV. This CDR3 has 16 residues. J was trimmed by 5 bases and V by 1 base; bases with no gene match: 4. The CDR3 region is CASSLVLGLAGDTQYF. The CDR3 nucleotides are TGTGCCAGCAGCTTAGTGTTGGGACTAGCGGGAGATACGCAGTATTTT.

With respect to this clone: Distinct nucleotide sequences in the sample also encode this CDR3. The chain carries TRBV6-5 and TRBJ1-2, with TRBD1 identical over 11 bases. Germline CDR1 reads MNHEY; CDR2 reads SVGAGI. V gave up 2 bases and J gave up 5 bases; unmatched junction bases: 7. CDR3 length: 16 amino acids. CDR3 nucleotides: TGTGCCAGCAGTTACCCAAGGGACAGGGGGGGGTATGGCTACACCTTC. Translation: CASSYPRDRGGYGYTF.

This clone was counted a single time. This sequence joins TRBV7-2 and TRBJ1-1, with a weak D call TRBD1 (6 bases). V shed 6 bases and J shed 2 bases, with 16 bases lying between them. Germline V gene lookup returns CDR1 SGHTA and CDR2 FQGNSA. The CDR3 sequence is 15 residues long. The CDR3 is CASRRRQAPNTEAFF. In DNA, the CDR3 is TGTGCCAGCAGAAGACGACAGGCTCCTAACACTGAAGCTTTCTTT.

V and J are TRBV29-1 and TRBJ2-1; 10 nucleotides agree with TRBD2. This CDR3 has 18 amino acids. Unmatched junction bases numbered 14, after V lost 6 bases and J lost 0 bases. Germline values: CDR1 SQVTM, CDR2 ANQGSEA. CDR3 residues: CSVLGVAGGRSSYNEQFF. The CDR3, as DNA: TGCAGCGTCCTGGGAGTAGCGGGGGGCCGGAGCTCCTACAATGAGCAGTTCTTC.

This rearrangement joins TRBV9 to TRBJ1-4; D possibly corresponds to TRBD1 (5 bases). Trimming removed 0 bases from V and 4 bases from J, with 10 bases in between. Germline values: CDR1 SGDLS, CDR2 YYNGEE. CDR3 length: 15 residues. CDR3 nucleotides: TGTGCCAGCAGCGTAGGGACAACTTTTAATGAAAAACTGTTTTTT. Its translation is CASSVGTTFNEKLFF.

The rearrangement joins TRBV6-1 to TRBJ2-3; the D gene is possibly TRBD2 (5 bases). V gave up 3 bases and J gave up 2 bases, with 9 bases separating them. Germline V lookup: CDR1 MNHNS, CDR2 SASEGT. CDR3 length equals 14 residues. The CDR3 DNA reads TGTGCCAGCAGTGAGTGGGAGTACACAGATACGCAGTATTTT. It translates to CASSEWEYTDTQYF.

There are a few counts of this clone. The V call is TRBV5-5, the J call TRBJ2-7, with D possibly TRBD2 on 6 matching bases. Trimming stripped 5 bases from V and 2 bases from J, with 17 bases between. The CDR3 length is 15 residues. Germline V gene data show CDR1 as SGHKS and CDR2 as YYEKEE (reference sequence). The CDR3 protein is CASRQDGGWTYEQYF. The CDR3 DNA reads TGTGCCAGCAGACAGGACGGGGGATGGACCTACGAGCAGTACTTC.